This TCR beta chain was identified in a study of T cells in Graves' hyperthyroidism and ophthalmopathy. RNA transcripts provided the source from which TCR beta CDR3 regions were amplified. When the TCR CDR3 underwent first-round RT-PCR, the HTBI primer set was used. A single record per CDR3 protein comes from TCRdb applying MiXCR to the multiplex PCR reads. Of hundreds of thousands of distinct CDR3 sequences listed, around a quarter are singletons. V was shortened by 8 bases and J by 5 bases, with 12 bases between the two germline ends. Looked up from germline, CDR1 is SEHNR and CDR2 is FQNEAQ (reference sequence). The CDR3 loop spans 13 amino acids.

This clonotype was obtained from a woman in her thirties with Graves' ophthalmopathy. The sequencing input was blood. This chain uses TRBV7-9 with TRBJ2-2; no definite D call. CDR3 coding DNA: TGTGCCAGCCGAAGGGCGCAAACCGGGGAGCTGTTTTTT. Protein sequence: CASRRAQTGELFF.